This TCR beta chain was identified during a study of T cell responses to AZD1222 COVID-19 vaccine. Points from the study as a whole: CD4 TCRs covered the whole spike, strongest at regions 160-218 and 743-854.

Assay: immunoSEQ multiplex PCR; the TCRdb copy retains only in-frame clones and omits some. The sample includes 100,000 to 150,000 clones, roughly nine tenths seen only once; the top ten take 6.9%. In regard to this clone: Its antigen remains unidentified.

Source: peripheral blood, taken on day 0 of AZD1222 vaccination. The clonotype originates from an adult in good health.

CDR3 coding DNA: TGCGCCAGCAGCCCGGGGACAGGCCGCAGGAACACCATATATTTT. Protein sequence: CASSPGTGRRNTIYF. The chain couples TRBV5-1 to TRBJ1-3, with 8 bases fitting TRBD1. The CDR3 sequence is 15 residues long. The V segment lost 4 bases and the J segment 7 bases; nucleotides outside the gene matches: 10. Germline V gives CDR1 SGHRS, CDR2 YFSETQ.